The 20 T cell receptor beta chains below were found in one sample sequenced in a study of tumor-infiltrating lymphocytes in primary liver carcinoma. Making TCR beta cDNA involved approximately 0.5 ug total RNA and a constant-region primer. Employing slightly modified ARM-PCR, three nested multiplex PCR rounds were run, and these gave rise to the TCR beta libraries. Primers for the first two PCR rounds were TRBV1-TRBV30 forward primers and a C-beta reverse primer (10 cycles per round). TCRdb redid the calling of the multiplex PCR reads with MiXCR, one entry per CDR3 protein. Of 55,000 to 65,000 distinct CDR3 sequences listed, 55% to 75% are singletons. From unsorted bulk tissue weighing about 20-32 mg, DNA and RNA were co-extracted. Source material: liver tumor tissue from sampling region 2. Subset indicated: tumor region T2, inferior pole. The receptors were sampled from a man aged 35 to 55 with primary liver carcinoma and hepatitis B virus infection.

About this clonotype: Given a much more abundant clone one base away, this may be a read error. The V gene is TRBV25-1, the J gene TRBJ1-2; no clear D gene. The length of the CDR3 is 14 residues. The V and J ends lost 8 bases and 6 bases respectively, with 19 bases between them. Per the germline V gene, CDR1 is MGHDK and CDR2 is SYGVNS. CDR3 sequence: CASCGGVGYHGYTF. CDR3 bases: TGTGCCAGCTGTGGTGGGGTAGGGTATCATGGCTACACCTTC.

In this sample, this clonotype turned up once. The CDR3: CASSAGAPVIGTWELFF. In DNA, the CDR3 is TGTGCCAGCAGCGCCGGGGCTCCCGTCATAGGTACCTGGGAGCTGTTTTTT. V gene TRBV12-3 or TRBV12-4 combines with J gene TRBJ2-2, with D possibly called TRBD1 or TRBD2 (5 bases each). Trimming removed 6 bases from V and 9 bases from J, with 26 bases in between. The CDR3 runs 17 residues.

Notes on this clonotype: An end of the junction differs from the germline gene, which may be a read error. The gene calls are TRBV7-3 and TRBJ1-3; no firm D call. The CDR3 sequence is 15 residues long. Germline loops: CDR1 SGHTA, CDR2 FQGTGA. CDR3 in amino acids: CASSLSGEFGNIIYF. The CDR3 DNA reads as TGTGCCAGCAGCTTAAGCGGTGAATTTGGAAACATCATATATTTT.

The J gene is TRBJ2-5, the V gene TRBV25-1, with D tentatively TRBD2 (7 bases). The germline V and J ends were trimmed by 5 bases and 7 bases, with 17 bases remaining between them. The CDR3 runs to 14 residues. Per the germline V gene, CDR1 is MGHDK and CDR2 is SYGVNS. The CDR3 DNA reads TGTGCCAGCAGTCCCTCCGGGGGGCGAGGGACCCAGTACTTC. Translation: CASSPSGGRGTQYF.

Notes on this clonotype: A much larger clonotype is one base distant, so this may be a read error. The chain recombines TRBV2 with TRBJ2-6; tentatively, D is TRBD2 (5 bases). Germline CDR1 reads SNHLY; CDR2 reads FYNNEI. This CDR3 comprises 19 residues. Trimming pared 4 bases from V and 0 bases from J, leaving 19 bases between. Written as DNA, the CDR3 is TGTGCCAGCAGTGGAAGCGGTCAGCCTCCCCGCTCTGGGGCCAACGTCCTGACTTTC. Protein product: CASSGSGQPPRSGANVLTF.

The sample holds many counts of this clonotype. The chain couples TRBV10-3 to TRBJ1-6, with D unclear. V was trimmed by 0 bases and J by 7 bases, leaving 10 bases between them. The germline CDR1 and CDR2 sequences are ENHRY and SYGVKD. CDR3 length equals 15 residues. The CDR3 DNA reads as TGTGCCATCAGTGAGTCTGAGGTGACGAATTCACCCCTCCACTTT. Its translation: CAISESEVTNSPLHF.

The chain carries TRBV7-9 and TRBJ2-1, with 11 positions matching TRBD2. CDR3 length equals 16 residues. Trimming took 9 bases from V and 0 from J; bases not matched to a gene: 7. CDR1 SEHNR and CDR2 FQNEAQ come from the germline V gene (reference sequence). CDR3: CARSGGLADSYNEQFF. Here the CDR3 DNA reads TGTGCCAGGAGCGGGGGACTAGCGGACTCCTACAATGAGCAGTTCTTC.

This clonotype was seen a handful of times. This chain connects TRBV4-1 to TRBJ2-2; D might be TRBD2 (7 bases). CDR1 and CDR2 from the germline V gene are MGHRA and YSYEKL. Trimming took off 0 bases at V and 7 bases at J, with 18 bases between the two ends. The CDR3 is 17 amino acids. The DNA of the CDR3 is TGCGCCAGCAGCCAAGACCCTAAACGGGGGGCGATCGGGGAGCTGTTTTTT. Translating it yields CASSQDPKRGAIGELFF.

Comment on this clonotype: At one boundary the junction diverges from the germline segment, which might be a read error. The chain recombines TRBV11-2 with TRBJ2-2, with D perhaps matching TRBD2 (6 bases). CDR3 size: 15 residues. Germline V gene sequence: CDR1 SGHAT, CDR2 FQNNGV. CDR3 in amino acids: CTSSFAGSSTRELFF. The CDR3 region has the DNA TGTACCAGCAGCTTTGCGGGATCGAGCACCCGGGAGCTGTTTTTT.

Only a few counts were recorded for this clonotype. A read error may account for a junction end that differs from germline. This chain joins TRBV11-2 and TRBJ1-2; the D gene is possibly TRBD1 (5 bases). Germline CDR1 and CDR2: SGHAT and FQNNGV. The CDR3 has 13 residues. CDR3 coding DNA: TGTGCCAGTACCGACAGCCTTAACTATGACTACACCTTC. This gives the protein CASTDSLNYDYTF.

Regarding this clonotype: This CDR3 is missing its conserved last phenylalanine or tryptophan, likely due to a read error. The limits of the CDR3 on the DNA are not certain, so only TCRdb's listed CDR3 is given. The chain combines TRBV29-1 with TRBJ2-2; the D call in the table, TRBD2, was not verified against the DNA. Inclusive of both ends, the CDR3 amounts to 14 amino acids. Germline CDR1 SQVTM, CDR2 ANQGSEA. This chain's CDR3 is CSVPRSGGTEELFL.

As to this clonotype: At one end the junction does not follow the germline gene, possibly because of a read error. The V and J genes are TRBV6-5 and TRBJ2-1; D not resolved. The germline gives CDR1 MNHEY, CDR2 SVGAGI. This CDR3 region has 16 residues. The CDR3 DNA reads TGTGCCAGCAGTTACTCTATGAGCTCCTCCTACAATGAGCAGCTCTTC. Protein product: CASSYSMSSSYNEQLF.

The gene calls are TRBV7-6 and TRBJ2-1; 7 bases are shared with TRBD2. Trimming removed 5 bases from V and 8 bases from J; junction bases left unmatched: 15. CDR3 size: 16 residues. Germline-derived CDR1 and CDR2 are SGHVS and FNYEAQ. This CDR3 reads CASSRLVGGTIHEQFF. The CDR3 DNA follows: TGTGCCAGCAGCAGGTTAGTGGGAGGGACTATCCATGAGCAGTTCTTC.

This clonotype appeared a single time. The chain is built from TRBV21-1 and TRBJ1-5. TRBV21-1 is recorded as a pseudogene. This CDR3 contains 15 residues. The CDR3 sequence: CASGKRGYSSQPQHF. The CDR3 coding sequence is TGTGCCAGCGGCAAACGTGGGTATAGCAGTCAGCCCCAGCATTTT.

Comments on this clonotype: One base away lies a much larger clone, so this may be a sequencing read error. This chain links TRBV7-9 with TRBJ1-1; D is uncertain. The V end lost 5 bases, the J end lost 8 bases, and 12 bases lay between the germline ends. CDR1 and CDR2 from the germline V gene are SEHNR and FQNEAQ (reference sequence). This CDR3 is built from 12 residues. The CDR3 loop is CASSPTPTEAFF. The CDR3 DNA reads as TGTGCCAGCAGCCCAACCCCAACCGAAGCTTTCTTT.

As to this clonotype: A read error may account for a junction end that differs from germline. The genes are TRBV4-2 and TRBJ2-2; either TRBD1 or TRBD2 may fit D (5 bases each). There are 14 residues in the CDR3. Germline loops: CDR1 LGHNA, CDR2 YNFKEQ. CDR3 loop: CVSSTGGYTGELFF. CDR3 DNA sequence: TGTGTCAGCAGCACTGGGGGTTACACCGGGGAGCTGTTTTTT.

This clonotype was counted only a few times. The J gene is TRBJ2-3, the V gene TRBV20-1; 12 positions agree with TRBD2. The junction had 5 bases not matched to a gene; V was cut back by 6 bases and J by 4 bases. The CDR3 sequence is 14 residues long. Germline-derived CDR1 and CDR2 are DFQATT and SNEGSKA (reference sequence). CDR3 DNA: TGCAGTGCCAGACTAGCGGGAGTTCCAGATACGCAGTATTTT. It is translated as CSARLAGVPDTQYF.

A remark on this clonotype: Because it lacks the conserved phenylalanine or tryptophan at the end, this CDR3 is likely a read error. This sequence joins TRBV12-3 or TRBV12-4 and TRBJ1-4; no definite D call. The CDR3 has 14 amino acids. The chain's CDR3 is CASSPRVGNGKLFL. The CDR3 nucleotides are TGTGCCAGCAGTCCCCGGGTGGGTAATGGAAAACTGTTTTTA.

Comments on this clonotype: A junction boundary mismatches the germline segment, possibly from a read error. V gene TRBV7-8 combines with J gene TRBJ2-2, with D hard to call. This CDR3 is 16 amino acids long. CDR1 is SGHVS, CDR2 FQNEAQ, per germline. The CDR3 DNA follows: TGTGCTAGCAGCCATCTAGAGGTTCCCAAAACCGGGGAGCTGTTTTTT. Encoded protein: CASSHLEVPKTGELFF. Drawing the rest from reference TRBV7-8 and TRBJ2-2, the complete variable domain is GAGVSQSPRYKVAKRGQDVALRCDPISGHVSLFWYQQALGQGPEFLTYFQNEAQLDKSGLPSDRFFAERPEGSVSTLKIQRTQQEDSAVYLCASSHLEVPKTGELFFGEGSRLTVL.

Comment on this clonotype: This clone may be a read error of a much larger clone one base away. This chain links TRBV4-3 with TRBJ2-3; the match to TRBD2 covers 9 bases. J was trimmed by 4 bases and V by 0 bases; bases with no gene match: 17. This CDR3 contains 20 residues. The germline CDR1 and CDR2 sequences are LGHNA and YSLEER. The CDR3: CASSQDLPSGTSWRADTQYF. In nucleotides, the CDR3 is TGCGCCAGCAGCCAAGATCTTCCCTCCGGGACTAGCTGGAGAGCAGATACGCAGTATTTT.